This T cell receptor beta chain originates from a study of blood T cell repertoires in COVID-19. Study details: Sites in the United States, Italy and Spain provided acute and convalescent COVID-19 samples.

CDR1 is MNHEY, CDR2 SMNVEV, per germline (reference sequence). The J segment lost 4 bases and the V segment lost 6 bases, leaving 9 bases of the junction unmatched. This CDR3 spans 14 amino acids. Participants spanned ages about 18 to 100 years and resided in about two dozen US areas. Researchers sorted participants into cohorts using their self-reported clinical history. Repertoires were generated with immunoSEQ multiplex PCR, while TCRdb's copy carries only in-frame clones and drops some. The profile shows approximately 230,000 clones, around 88% of them singletons. The genes are TRBV27 and TRBJ2-7; 7 bases agree with TRBD1. The sequenced sample consisted of PBMCs or T cells enriched from blood (not recorded which). The sequence was collected from a woman between 50 and 59 years old with acute COVID-19. The CDR3: CASRIDRDSYEQYF. The CDR3 nucleotides are TGTGCCAGCAGGATAGACAGGGACAGTTACGAGCAGTACTTC.